The T cell receptor beta chain described here comes from a study of graft-versus-host responses after intestinal transplantation. Across the study: Recipients were given multivisceral, liver-intestinal, or isolated intestinal transplants. The study gave all recipients anti-thymocyte globulin induction, then tacrolimus and steroids for 2 to 3 years.

Whole-study results and caveats: Detection of GvH clones occurred in recipient marrow, and some had their first appearance in ileum or blood.

Libraries were prepared by immunoSEQ multiplex PCR; TCRdb keeps only in-frame clonotypes and omits some of them. The table has 30,000 to 40,000 clones, 75% to 90% seen once. Concerning this clone itself: Its antigen is unidentified.

The V gene end was trimmed by 2 bases and the J gene end by 1 base; junction bases not matched to a gene: 4. CDR1 MNHEY and CDR2 SVGAGI come from the germline V gene. This CDR3 comprises 15 residues. This sample comprised PBMCs, obtained 1070 days after transplant. This clonotype originated in a human patient who received an intestinal transplant, so some T cells may come from the graft donor. V gene TRBV6-5 combines with J gene TRBJ2-5; 7 bases agree with TRBD2. The DNA of the CDR3 is TGTGCCAGCAGTTACGGGGGGGGGATCCAAGAGACCCAGTACTTC. It translates to CASSYGGGIQETQYF.